These 16 T cell receptor beta chains came from one sample sequenced in a study of brain metastases from non-small cell lung cancer (dated by TCRdb to the late 2010s). The library was prepared using the immunoSEQ multiplex PCR assay. TCRdb carries this immuneACCESS record with in-frame sequences only. Its versions omit some clonotypes, under half of them owing to an unresolved V gene in the studies checked, with the rest unexplained. This sample has over a thousand clones in its table, and about 87% of those were observed once. Approximately 5% of the sample is held by the ten biggest clonotypes. Sequences were obtained from tumor-adjacent normal tissue. These receptors were collected from a donor at least 40 years old with non-small cell lung cancer.

V usage is TRBV5-4 and J usage is TRBJ2-1, with D perhaps being TRBD1 or TRBD2 (6 bases each). The V and J ends lost 0 bases and 8 bases respectively, with 12 bases between them. Germline V gene data show CDR1 as SGHNT and CDR2 as YYREEE (reference sequence). The CDR3 length is 14 residues. CDR3 region: CASSLVDRRDEQFF. The DNA of the CDR3 is TGTGCCAGCAGCTTGGTCGACAGGAGGGATGAGCAGTTCTTC.

This clone occurred a few times. The chain carries TRBV4-1 and TRBJ2-1, with TRBD1 matching over 9 bases. The CDR3 extends over 17 amino acids. Germline V gene sequence: CDR1 MGHRA, CDR2 YSYEKL. V lost 4 bases, J lost 7 bases, and 14 bases stayed unmatched. CDR3 DNA: TGCGCCAGCAGCCCATCACCCACAGGGGGCTTAGAGAATGAGCAGTTCTTC. Translating it yields CASSPSPTGGLENEQFF.

The DNA of the CDR3 is TGTGCCAGCAGTGGACTAGCGAGGGTTGAGACCCAGTACTTC. It codes for CASSGLARVETQYF. The chain joins TRBV2 to TRBJ2-5, with 8 bases fitting TRBD2. CDR1 is SNHLY, CDR2 FYNNEI, per germline. This CDR3 is built from 14 residues. With 4 bases clipped from V and 5 bases from J, the junction kept 6 bases outside the gene matches. Using reference TRBV2 and TRBJ2-5 for the parts outside the CDR3, the full variable domain is EPEVTQTPSHQVTQMGQEVILRCVPISNHLYFYWYRQILGQKVEFLVSFYNNEISEKSEIFDDQFSVERPDGSNFTLKIRSTKLEDSAMYFCASSGLARVETQYFGPGTRLLVL.

This chain uses TRBV18 with TRBJ2-2; D is unclear. Germline V lookup: CDR1 KGHSH, CDR2 LQKENI. Trimming removed 0 bases from V and 1 base from J, with 6 bases in between. This CDR3 is 15 amino acids long. CDR3: CASSPPWGNTGELFF. CDR3 nucleotide sequence: TGTGCCAGCTCACCACCGTGGGGGAACACCGGGGAGCTGTTTTTT. Based on the CDR3 plus reference TRBV18 and TRBJ2-2, the full variable domain is NAGVMQNPRHLVRRRGQEARLRCSPMKGHSHVYWYRQLPEEGLKFMVYLQKENIIDESGMPKERFSAEFPKEGPSILRIQQVVRGDSAAYFCASSPPWGNTGELFFGEGSRLTVL.

This clone was seen a few times. This chain joins TRBV5-1 and TRBJ2-1, with D unresolved. Trimming stripped 1 base from V and 9 bases from J, with 11 bases between. Germline V lookup: CDR1 SGHRS, CDR2 YFSETQ. CDR3 length equals 13 residues. The CDR3 here is CASSLLSDGEQFF. The CDR3 nucleotides read TGCGCCAGCAGCTTGTTAAGCGACGGTGAGCAGTTCTTC.

The V call is TRBV2, the J call TRBJ1-5; 8 bases agree with TRBD1. The CDR3 runs 13 residues. Germline CDR1 reads SNHLY; CDR2 reads FYNNEI. The junction had 7 bases not matched to a gene; V was cut back by 6 bases and J by 9 bases. The DNA of the CDR3 is TGTGCCAGCAGCACAGGGGGGGGGCGGCCCCAGCATTTT. Its protein product is CASSTGGGRPQHF.

The chain couples TRBV10-3 to TRBJ2-7, with 7 bases identical to TRBD1. Germline V gene sequence: CDR1 ENHRY, CDR2 SYGVKD. J gave up 3 bases and V 9 bases, and 11 bases lay outside the gene matches. The CDR3 has 14 residues. CDR3 nucleotide sequence: TGTGCCATTAGGGGGACAGCGAACGTCTACGAGCAGTACTTC. It translates to CAIRGTANVYEQYF.

This clone was seen a handful of times. V is TRBV15 and J is TRBJ1-1; 7 positions agree with TRBD1. CDR1 LNHNV and CDR2 YYDKDF come from the germline V gene (reference sequence). V gave up 6 bases and J gave up 3 bases; unmatched junction bases: 10. The CDR3 runs to 15 residues. CDR3 bases: TGTGCCACCAGACCCACGACAGGGTGGGACACTGAAGCTTTCTTT. Its protein product is CATRPTTGWDTEAFF.

The chain has TRBV5-4 and TRBJ1-1, with D possibly matching TRBD1 (6 bases). The germline V gene has CDR1 SGHNT and CDR2 YYREEE (reference sequence). Trimming cost V 4 bases and J 1 base, with 14 bases left between them. There are 15 residues in the CDR3. As DNA, the CDR3 is TGTGCCAGCAGCCCTAAGGGGGGGCCGAACACTGAAGCTTTCTTT. Its protein is CASSPKGGPNTEAFF.

A remark on this clone: One end of the junction fails to match germline, which may point to a read error. The rearrangement uses TRBV30 and TRBJ2-2, with TRBD1 matching 9 bases. CDR3 size: 15 residues. CDR1 GTSNPN and CDR2 SVGIG come from the germline V gene (reference sequence). The CDR3 protein is CAWSRQGENTGKLFF. The CDR3 nucleotides are TGTGCCTGGAGCCGACAGGGGGAGAACACCGGGAAGCTGTTTTTT.

Notes on this clone: The same CDR3 also results from other DNA sequences found in this sample. The chain links TRBV19 to TRBJ2-5, with 7 bases identical to TRBD1. V lost 3 bases to trimming and J lost 4 bases; unmatched junction nucleotides: 8. This CDR3 region has 15 residues. CDR1 is LNHDA and CDR2 is SQIVND in the germline V gene (reference sequence). The chain's CDR3 is CASSMGVTGRETQYF. The DNA for the CDR3 is TGTGCCAGTAGTATGGGAGTGACAGGGCGAGAGACCCAGTACTTC.

The rearrangement uses TRBV13 and TRBJ2-2; 12 nucleotides agree with TRBD2. J lost 4 bases, V lost 5 bases, and 8 bases had no gene match. CDR1 PRHDT and CDR2 FYEKMQ come from the germline V gene (reference sequence). The CDR3 totals 17 residues. The CDR3 DNA follows: TGTGCCAGCAGCCGCTCTAGCGGGGGGGCCAGCACCGGGGAGCTGTTTTTT. It yields the protein CASSRSSGGASTGELFF.

V is TRBV28 and J is TRBJ2-1; 9 positions agree with TRBD1. CDR1 is MDHEN and CDR2 is SYDVKM in the germline V gene. CDR3 size: 15 residues. After removal of 5 bases from V and 7 bases from J, the junction contained 9 bases not matched to a gene. As DNA, the CDR3 is TGTGCCAGCAGTCTGGGGACAGGGACAAGTAATGAGCAGTTCTTC. Protein sequence: CASSLGTGTSNEQFF.

For the CDR3, the DNA is TGTGCCAGCAGCCAAGCCGGCGGGGGCCTCTCTGGCAATGAGCAGTTCTTC. It translates to CASSQAGGGLSGNEQFF. The chain joins TRBV4-2 to TRBJ2-1; D may be TRBD2 (7 bases). The CDR3 has 17 residues. V gave up 1 base and J gave up 6 bases, with 19 bases separating them. In germline, CDR1 is LGHNA, CDR2 YNFKEQ.

Worth noting for this clone: At one end the junction does not follow the germline gene, possibly because of a read error. This chain uses TRBV19 with TRBJ1-4; D remains ambiguous. Germline assignment: CDR1 LNHDA and CDR2 SQIVND (reference sequence). This CDR3 has 15 residues. The CDR3 protein is CASSLPHTTNEKLFF. Here the CDR3 DNA reads TGTGCTAGTAGTCTACCTCATACAACTAATGAAAAACTGTTTTTT. Combining the CDR3 with reference TRBV19 and TRBJ1-4 gives the whole variable domain DGGITQSPKYLFRKEGQNVTLSCEQNLNHDAMYWYRQDPGQGLRLIYYSQIVNDFQKGDIAEGYSVSREKKESFPLTVTSAQKNPTAFYLCASSLPHTTNEKLFFGSGTQLSVL.

The gene calls are TRBV7-2 and TRBJ2-5; tentatively, D is TRBD2 (6 bases). V dropped 2 bases and J dropped 5 bases, with 15 bases sitting between them. Per the germline V gene, CDR1 is SGHTA and CDR2 is FQGNSA. The CDR3 covers 15 residues. CDR3 coding DNA: TGTGCCAGCAGCTTACTAGCGCTCAAGTCGGAGACCCAGTACTTC. It encodes CASSLLALKSETQYF.